The text below deals with one T cell receptor (beta chain). Its specificity is not known. Eight distinct reactions (per sample) were used to make the cDNA. Via template switching, UMIs carrying a 6-nucleotide sample barcode were introduced. For each CDR3 protein, TCRdb gives one entry from its re-call of the 5' RACE reads, without DNA. The table gives 300,000 to 450,000 distinct CDR3 sequences; the top ten clones make up roughly 2.6% of it. This sample was included in a study of monozygotic twins with inflammatory bowel disease. Study-level results: Concordant and discordant twins showed no difference in repertoire similarity, possibly from limited power.

This CDR3 region has 13 residues. Germline V gene lookup returns CDR1 KGHSH and CDR2 LQKENI. The source of this sequence is a human donor with ulcerative colitis or Crohn's disease, or a healthy co-twin of an affected twin (not recorded which). The sequencing input was blood. The chain joins TRBV18 to TRBJ2-5. The chain's CDR3 is CASSPYEQETQYF.